A single count supports the clone carrying this TCR beta chain. The sample is drawn from a study of cytomegalovirus exposure and HLA in healthy donors. TCRdb's copy holds only in-frame clones and misses some; the assay was immunoSEQ multiplex PCR. The repertoire holds fewer than 350,000 clones, with roughly 90% as singletons. CDR3 length: 15 residues. In germline, CDR1 is SEHNR, CDR2 FQNEAQ (reference sequence). Trimming removed 6 bases from V and 7 bases from J; junction bases left unmatched: 11. The TCR was taken from a woman aged 18-29 years in good health and CMV-seronegative. The sample was PBMCs. J is TRBJ2-2 and V is TRBV7-9; 7 bases fit TRBD1. As DNA, the CDR3 is TGTGCCAGCAGACCGGCCTCCGGACAGGTCGGGGAGCTGTTTTTT. Translating it yields CASRPASGQVGELFF.